This TCR beta chain comes out of a study of blood T cell repertoires in COVID-19 (dated by TCRdb to the early 2020s). Looking at the study overall: Samples covering the acute and convalescent phases of COVID-19 were provided by collaborators in the United States, Italy and Spain. HLA class I and class II types, where available, came from metadata supplied by the sample provider rather than from assay-based typing. The repertoires were released in a freely available public database intended as a resource for research on the immune response to SARS-CoV-2. Samples came from the ongoing ImmuneRACE study (first 160 participants) plus 1,254 subjects from 6 global collaborators. A de-identified subject ID, COVID-19 status, age in years and sex were almost always included in the sample metadata. Deeply sampled blood TCRbeta repertoires from subjects exposed to, actively infected with, or recovered from COVID-19 were included in the dataset. The material from the prospective study consisted of cDNA or gDNA derived from T cells, B-cell-depleted T cells, or PBMCs.

The research as a whole found: Clinical and demographic metadata were provided uncurated, with the amount varying by source and participant.

The immunoSEQ Assay, a bias-controlled multiplex PCR, was used to amplify TCRbeta CDR3 regions from genomic DNA. The authors' analysis ran thus. The number of nucleated cells in each sample was estimated by amplification of reference gene primers within the assay. To quantify the absolute abundance of each unique TCRbeta CDR3 rearrangement, sequence reads were collapsed and filtered. For each sample, productive Simpson clonality was calculated as the square root of Simpson's diversity index over productive rearrangements. TCRdb took this table from immuneACCESS and kept in-frame rearrangements with V and J called. Such tables lack part of the clones; where checked against another copy, unresolved V genes explain under half of the gap, and the rest is unexplained. The V and J calls and clone size come from that table; D and trimming were worked out from the DNA. In this sample the table shows about 160,000 clones, around 79% of which occur a single time. Jointly, the top ten make up around 8% of the sample.

This clone has only a few counts. The antigen this receptor binds is unknown. Per-nucleotide qualities are absent, and no much larger clonotype sits a single base away. At one collaborating source in Seattle, patients were enrolled during active infection and were followed longitudinally through the course of disease. The collaborating institutions used their own protocols to collect whole blood in K2EDTA tubes. For TCRbeta analysis, collaborators shipped samples in one of three forms: frozen whole blood, isolated PBMCs, or DNA extracted from either of those sample types. The germline V gene supplies CDR1 LGHNA and CDR2 YNFKEQ. Trimming leaves V shorter by 3 bases and J shorter by 6 bases, with the junction holding 11 bases beyond the gene matches. There are 17 amino acids in the CDR3, from cysteine to phenylalanine inclusive. Just CDR3 DNA is preserved here, 51 bases in frame from base 1.

Sequenced input: peripheral blood. The sequence is built from TRBV4-2 and TRBJ2-1, with 10 bases in between that match TRBD2. The receptor's source is a woman aged 55-69 years with COVID-19, enrolled during active disease. The CDR3 here reads CASSQEIPTSGSNEQFF. The DNA reads TGTGCCAGCAGCCAGGAAATCCCGACTAGCGGGTCCAATGAGCAGTTCTTC.